Reported below is one T cell receptor beta chain. Under the authors' procedure: Nucleated cell counts were estimated from reference gene primer amplification. The method was immunoSEQ multiplex PCR; TCRdb's version includes in-frame clones alone and lacks a portion of them. V and J calls and clone size are those listed in that table; D and trimming were worked out from the DNA. Altogether 90,000 to 100,000 clones are present, about 88% being singletons, with the ten largest covering 17%. This sample stems from a study of blood T cell repertoires in COVID-19. Study in general: Collection of acute and convalescent COVID-19 samples took place in the United States, Italy and Spain. From T cells, B-cell-depleted T cells, or PBMCs came the material, which was cDNA or gDNA.

CDR1 is SEHNR and CDR2 is FQNEAQ in the germline V gene (reference sequence). The V segment lost 5 bases and the J segment 4 bases; nucleotides outside the gene matches: 6. CDR3 length: 15 amino acids. J is TRBJ2-1 and V is TRBV7-9; 9 bases line up with TRBD2. This clonotype was obtained from a woman aged 60-75 years with acute or convalescent COVID-19. The material sequenced was peripheral blood. CDR3 amino acids: CASSKSGGYYNEQFF. The CDR3 region has the DNA TGTGCCAGCAGCAAAAGCGGGGGGTATTACAATGAGCAGTTCTTC. The full variable domain, rest sourced from reference TRBV7-9 and TRBJ2-1, is DTGVSQNPRHKITKRGQNVTFRCDPISEHNRLYWYRQTLGQGPEFLTYFQNEAQLEKSRLLSDRFSAERPKGSFSTLEIQRTEQGDSAMYLCASSKSGGYYNEQFFGPGTRLTVL.